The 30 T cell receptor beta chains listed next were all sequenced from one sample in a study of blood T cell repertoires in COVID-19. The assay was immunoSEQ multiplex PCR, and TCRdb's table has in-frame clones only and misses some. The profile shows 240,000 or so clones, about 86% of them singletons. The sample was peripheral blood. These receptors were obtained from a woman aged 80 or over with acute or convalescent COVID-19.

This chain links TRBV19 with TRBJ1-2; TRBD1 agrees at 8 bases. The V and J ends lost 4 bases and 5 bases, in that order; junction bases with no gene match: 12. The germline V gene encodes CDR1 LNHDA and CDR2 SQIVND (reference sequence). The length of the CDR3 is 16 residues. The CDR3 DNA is TGTGCCAGTAGTAGAGCAGCTGGACAGGGCCGGTATGGCTACACCTTC. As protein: CASSRAAGQGRYGYTF.

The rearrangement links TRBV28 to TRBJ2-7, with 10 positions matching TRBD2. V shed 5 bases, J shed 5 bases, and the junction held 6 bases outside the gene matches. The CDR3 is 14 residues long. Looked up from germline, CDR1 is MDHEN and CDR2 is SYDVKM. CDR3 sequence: CASSPGLATHEQYF. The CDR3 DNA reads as TGTGCCAGCAGTCCGGGACTAGCGACCCACGAGCAGTACTTC.

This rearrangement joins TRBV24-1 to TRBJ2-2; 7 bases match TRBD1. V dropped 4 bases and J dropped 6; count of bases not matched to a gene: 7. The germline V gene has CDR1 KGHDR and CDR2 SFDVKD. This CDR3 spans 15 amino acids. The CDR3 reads CATSEPTGRAGELFF. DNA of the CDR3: TGTGCCACCAGTGAACCGACAGGGCGGGCCGGGGAGCTGTTTTTT.

For the CDR3, the DNA is TGTGCCAGCAGTCCCGGACAGTATAACTATGGCTACACCTTC. This gives the protein CASSPGQYNYGYTF. The chain combines TRBV2 with TRBJ1-2, with D possibly being TRBD1 (6 bases). V lost 5 bases, J lost 1 base, and 11 bases lay in between. CDR1 is SNHLY, CDR2 FYNNEI, per germline. The CDR3 has 14 amino acids.

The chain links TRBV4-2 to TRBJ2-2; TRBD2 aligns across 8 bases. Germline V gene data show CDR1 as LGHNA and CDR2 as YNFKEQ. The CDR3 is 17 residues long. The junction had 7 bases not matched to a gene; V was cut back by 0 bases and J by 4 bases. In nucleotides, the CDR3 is TGTGCCAGCAGCCAAGAGCCTAGAGCGGGGGCCACCGGGGAGCTGTTTTTT. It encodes CASSQEPRAGATGELFF.

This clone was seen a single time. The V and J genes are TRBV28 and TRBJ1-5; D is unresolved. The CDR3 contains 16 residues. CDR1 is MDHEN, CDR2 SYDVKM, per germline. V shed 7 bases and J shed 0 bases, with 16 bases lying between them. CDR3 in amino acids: CASTRGGSPSNQPQHF. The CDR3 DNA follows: TGTGCCAGCACCCGAGGAGGCAGTCCTAGCAATCAGCCCCAGCATTTT.

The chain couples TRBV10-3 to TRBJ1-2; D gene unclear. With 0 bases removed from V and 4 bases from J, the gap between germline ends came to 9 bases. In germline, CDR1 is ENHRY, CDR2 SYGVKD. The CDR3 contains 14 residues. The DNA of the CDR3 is TGTGCCATCAGTGAGTCGCTAGAGACCTATGGCTACACCTTC. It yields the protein CAISESLETYGYTF.

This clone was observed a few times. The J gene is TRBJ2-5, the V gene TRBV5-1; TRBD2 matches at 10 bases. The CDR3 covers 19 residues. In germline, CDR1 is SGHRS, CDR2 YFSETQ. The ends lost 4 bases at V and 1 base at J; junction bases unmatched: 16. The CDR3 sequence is CASSPAISGGSITQETQYF. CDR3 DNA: TGCGCCAGCAGCCCGGCCATTAGCGGGGGGTCTATAACCCAAGAGACCCAGTACTTC.

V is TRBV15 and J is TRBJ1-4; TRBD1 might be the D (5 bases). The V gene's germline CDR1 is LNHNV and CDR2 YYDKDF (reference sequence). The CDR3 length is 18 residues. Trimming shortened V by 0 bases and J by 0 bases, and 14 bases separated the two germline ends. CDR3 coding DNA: TGTGCCACCAGCAGAGAGGGAGGGGACCATGCAACTAATGAAAAACTGTTTTTT. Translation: CATSREGGDHATNEKLFF.

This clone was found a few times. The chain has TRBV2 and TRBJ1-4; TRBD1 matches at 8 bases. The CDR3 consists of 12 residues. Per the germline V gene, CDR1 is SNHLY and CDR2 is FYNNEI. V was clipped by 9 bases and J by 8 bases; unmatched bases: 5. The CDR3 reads CASAGTGEKLFF. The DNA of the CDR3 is TGTGCCAGTGCAGGGACAGGAGAAAAACTGTTTTTT.

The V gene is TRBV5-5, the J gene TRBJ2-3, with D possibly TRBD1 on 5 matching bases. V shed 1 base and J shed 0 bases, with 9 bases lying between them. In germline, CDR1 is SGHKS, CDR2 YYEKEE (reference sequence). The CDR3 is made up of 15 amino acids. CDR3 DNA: TGTGCCAGCAGCTTGACAGGCCCTAGCACAGATACGCAGTATTTT. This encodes CASSLTGPSTDTQYF.

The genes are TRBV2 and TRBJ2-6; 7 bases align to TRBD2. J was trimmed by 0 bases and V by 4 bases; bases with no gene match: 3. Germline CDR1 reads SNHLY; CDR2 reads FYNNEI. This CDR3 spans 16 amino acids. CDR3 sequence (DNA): TGTGCCAGCAGTGCCGGGGGGTTCTCTGGGGCCAACGTCCTGACTTTC. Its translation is CASSAGGFSGANVLTF.

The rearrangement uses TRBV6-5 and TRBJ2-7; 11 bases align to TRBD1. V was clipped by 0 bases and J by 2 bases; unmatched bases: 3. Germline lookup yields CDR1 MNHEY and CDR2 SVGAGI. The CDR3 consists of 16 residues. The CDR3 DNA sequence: TGTGCCAGCAGTTACTCGGGGACAGGGGGGACCTACGAGCAGTACTTC. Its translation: CASSYSGTGGTYEQYF.

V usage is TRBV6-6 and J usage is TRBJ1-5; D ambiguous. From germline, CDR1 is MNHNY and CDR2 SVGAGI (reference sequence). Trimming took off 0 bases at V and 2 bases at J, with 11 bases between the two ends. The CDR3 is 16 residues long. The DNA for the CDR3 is TGTGCCAGCAGTTACTCGGTAGGGAGGGGCAATCAGCCCCAGCATTTT. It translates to CASSYSVGRGNQPQHF.

CDR3 protein: CASSPGTEAFF. The CDR3 DNA is TGTGCCAGCAGCCCGGGCACTGAAGCTTTCTTT. The chain joins TRBV7-9 to TRBJ1-1; no clear D gene. The CDR3 covers 11 residues. Looked up from germline, CDR1 is SEHNR and CDR2 is FQNEAQ (reference sequence). V lost 5 bases to trimming and J lost 4 bases, with 5 bases between them.

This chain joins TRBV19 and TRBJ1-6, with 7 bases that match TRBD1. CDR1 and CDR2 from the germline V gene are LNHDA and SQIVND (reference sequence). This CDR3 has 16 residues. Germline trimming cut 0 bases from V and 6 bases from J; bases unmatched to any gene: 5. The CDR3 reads CASSIDAGQLNSPLHF. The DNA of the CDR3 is TGTGCCAGTAGTATAGATGCGGGACAGCTTAATTCACCCCTCCACTTT.

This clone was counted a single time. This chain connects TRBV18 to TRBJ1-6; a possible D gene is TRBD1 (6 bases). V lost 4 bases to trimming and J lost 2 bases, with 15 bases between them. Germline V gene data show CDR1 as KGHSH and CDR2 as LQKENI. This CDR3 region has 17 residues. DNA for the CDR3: TGTGCCAGCTCACTAAAGGGGGAATCCACCTATAATTCACCCCTCCACTTT. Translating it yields CASSLKGESTYNSPLHF. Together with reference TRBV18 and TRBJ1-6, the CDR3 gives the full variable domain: NAGVMQNPRHLVRRRGQEARLRCSPMKGHSHVYWYRQLPEEGLKFMVYLQKENIIDESGMPKERFSAEFPKEGPSILRIQQVVRGDSAAYFCASSLKGESTYNSPLHFGNGTRLTVT.

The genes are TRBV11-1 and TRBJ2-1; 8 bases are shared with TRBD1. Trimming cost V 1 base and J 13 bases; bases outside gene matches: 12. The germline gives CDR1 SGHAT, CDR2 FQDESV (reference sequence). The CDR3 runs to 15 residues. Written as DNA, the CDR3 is TGTGCCAGCAGCTTAGGCGGGCCAGGGGGCGGGAAACAGTTCTTC. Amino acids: CASSLGGPGGGKQFF.

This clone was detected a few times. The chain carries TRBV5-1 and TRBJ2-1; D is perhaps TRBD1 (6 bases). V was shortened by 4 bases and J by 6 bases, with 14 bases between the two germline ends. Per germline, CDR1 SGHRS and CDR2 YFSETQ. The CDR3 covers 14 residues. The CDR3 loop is CASSVPRGFNEQFF. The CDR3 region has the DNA TGCGCCAGCAGCGTACCCAGGGGCTTCAATGAGCAGTTCTTC. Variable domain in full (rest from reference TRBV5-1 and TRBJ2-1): KAGVTQTPRYLIKTRGQQVTLSCSPISGHRSVSWYQQTPGQGLQFLFEYFSETQRNKGNFPGRFSGRQFSNSRSEMNVSTLELGDSALYLCASSVPRGFNEQFFGPGTRLTVL.

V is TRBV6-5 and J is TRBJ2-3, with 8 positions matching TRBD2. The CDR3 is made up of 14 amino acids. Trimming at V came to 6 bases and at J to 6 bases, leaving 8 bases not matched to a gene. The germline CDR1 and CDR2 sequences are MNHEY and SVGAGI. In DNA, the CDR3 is TGTGCCAGCAGCCGAGGACTAGCATCGGATACGCAGTATTTT. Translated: CASSRGLASDTQYF.

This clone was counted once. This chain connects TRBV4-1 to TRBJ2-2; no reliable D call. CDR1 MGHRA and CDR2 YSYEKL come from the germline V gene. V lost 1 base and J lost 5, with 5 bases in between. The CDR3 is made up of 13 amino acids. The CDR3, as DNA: TGCGCCAGCAGCCAAGGAGGAACCGGGGAGCTGTTTTTT. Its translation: CASSQGGTGELFF.

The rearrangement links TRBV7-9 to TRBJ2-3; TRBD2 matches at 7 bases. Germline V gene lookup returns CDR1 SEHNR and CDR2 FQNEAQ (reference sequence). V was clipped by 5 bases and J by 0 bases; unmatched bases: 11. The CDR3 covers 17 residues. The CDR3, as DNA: TGTGCCAGCAGCGATAGTTGGGCGCGGGGGAGCACAGATACGCAGTATTTT. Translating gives CASSDSWARGSTDTQYF. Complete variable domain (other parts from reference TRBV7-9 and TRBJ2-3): DTGVSQNPRHKITKRGQNVTFRCDPISEHNRLYWYRQTLGQGPEFLTYFQNEAQLEKSRLLSDRFSAERPKGSFSTLEIQRTEQGDSAMYLCASSDSWARGSTDTQYFGPGTRLTVL.

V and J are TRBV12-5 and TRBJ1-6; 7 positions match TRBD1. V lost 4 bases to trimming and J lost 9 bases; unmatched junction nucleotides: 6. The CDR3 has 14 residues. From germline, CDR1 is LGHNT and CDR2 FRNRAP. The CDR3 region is CASGSQGLSSPLHF. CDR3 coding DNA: TGTGCTAGTGGTTCACAGGGGTTGTCTTCACCCCTCCACTTT.

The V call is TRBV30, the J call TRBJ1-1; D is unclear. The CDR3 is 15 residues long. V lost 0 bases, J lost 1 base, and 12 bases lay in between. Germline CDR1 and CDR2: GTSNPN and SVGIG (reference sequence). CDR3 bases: TGTGCCTGGAGTGTACGTAAGCCTTCGAACACTGAAGCTTTCTTT. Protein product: CAWSVRKPSNTEAFF.

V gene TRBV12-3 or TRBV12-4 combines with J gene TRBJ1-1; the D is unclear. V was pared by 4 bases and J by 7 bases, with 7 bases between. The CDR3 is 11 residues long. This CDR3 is CASSSDIEAFF. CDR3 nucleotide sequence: TGTGCCAGCAGTTCTGACATTGAAGCTTTCTTT.

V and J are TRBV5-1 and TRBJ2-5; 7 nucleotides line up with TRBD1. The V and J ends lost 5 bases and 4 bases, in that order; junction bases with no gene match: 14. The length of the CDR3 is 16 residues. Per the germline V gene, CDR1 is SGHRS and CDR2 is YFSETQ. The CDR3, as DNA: TGCGCCAGCAGTCAAGATCCGGGACAGCCAGGAGAGACCCAGTACTTC. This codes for CASSQDPGQPGETQYF.

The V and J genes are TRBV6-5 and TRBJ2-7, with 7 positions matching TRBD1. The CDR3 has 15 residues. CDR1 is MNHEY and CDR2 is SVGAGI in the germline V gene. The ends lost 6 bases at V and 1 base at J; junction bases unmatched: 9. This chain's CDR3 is CASRLGTESSYEQYF. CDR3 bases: TGTGCCAGCAGGCTAGGGACAGAGTCTTCCTACGAGCAGTACTTC.

CDR3 protein: CSVEETGYGYTF. CDR3 bases: TGCAGCGTTGAAGAGACAGGGTATGGCTACACCTTC. The V and J genes are TRBV29-1 and TRBJ1-2; 7 positions match TRBD1. The germline V gene encodes CDR1 SQVTM and CDR2 ANQGSEA. This CDR3 is 12 amino acids long. Germline trimming cut 0 bases from V and 5 bases from J; bases unmatched to any gene: 0.

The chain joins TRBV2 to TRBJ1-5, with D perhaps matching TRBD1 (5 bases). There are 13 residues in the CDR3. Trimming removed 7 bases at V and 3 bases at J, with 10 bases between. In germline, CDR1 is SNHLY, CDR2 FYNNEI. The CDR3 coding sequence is TGTGCCAGCAACCGGGACTACAATCAGCCCCAGCATTTT. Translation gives CASNRDYNQPQHF.

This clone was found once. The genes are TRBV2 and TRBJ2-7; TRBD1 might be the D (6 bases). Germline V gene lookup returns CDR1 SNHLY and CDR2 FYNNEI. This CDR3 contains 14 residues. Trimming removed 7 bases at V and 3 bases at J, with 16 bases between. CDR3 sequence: CASIAASGDYEQYF. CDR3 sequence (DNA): TGTGCCAGCATAGCAGCTTCAGGGGACTACGAGCAGTACTTC.